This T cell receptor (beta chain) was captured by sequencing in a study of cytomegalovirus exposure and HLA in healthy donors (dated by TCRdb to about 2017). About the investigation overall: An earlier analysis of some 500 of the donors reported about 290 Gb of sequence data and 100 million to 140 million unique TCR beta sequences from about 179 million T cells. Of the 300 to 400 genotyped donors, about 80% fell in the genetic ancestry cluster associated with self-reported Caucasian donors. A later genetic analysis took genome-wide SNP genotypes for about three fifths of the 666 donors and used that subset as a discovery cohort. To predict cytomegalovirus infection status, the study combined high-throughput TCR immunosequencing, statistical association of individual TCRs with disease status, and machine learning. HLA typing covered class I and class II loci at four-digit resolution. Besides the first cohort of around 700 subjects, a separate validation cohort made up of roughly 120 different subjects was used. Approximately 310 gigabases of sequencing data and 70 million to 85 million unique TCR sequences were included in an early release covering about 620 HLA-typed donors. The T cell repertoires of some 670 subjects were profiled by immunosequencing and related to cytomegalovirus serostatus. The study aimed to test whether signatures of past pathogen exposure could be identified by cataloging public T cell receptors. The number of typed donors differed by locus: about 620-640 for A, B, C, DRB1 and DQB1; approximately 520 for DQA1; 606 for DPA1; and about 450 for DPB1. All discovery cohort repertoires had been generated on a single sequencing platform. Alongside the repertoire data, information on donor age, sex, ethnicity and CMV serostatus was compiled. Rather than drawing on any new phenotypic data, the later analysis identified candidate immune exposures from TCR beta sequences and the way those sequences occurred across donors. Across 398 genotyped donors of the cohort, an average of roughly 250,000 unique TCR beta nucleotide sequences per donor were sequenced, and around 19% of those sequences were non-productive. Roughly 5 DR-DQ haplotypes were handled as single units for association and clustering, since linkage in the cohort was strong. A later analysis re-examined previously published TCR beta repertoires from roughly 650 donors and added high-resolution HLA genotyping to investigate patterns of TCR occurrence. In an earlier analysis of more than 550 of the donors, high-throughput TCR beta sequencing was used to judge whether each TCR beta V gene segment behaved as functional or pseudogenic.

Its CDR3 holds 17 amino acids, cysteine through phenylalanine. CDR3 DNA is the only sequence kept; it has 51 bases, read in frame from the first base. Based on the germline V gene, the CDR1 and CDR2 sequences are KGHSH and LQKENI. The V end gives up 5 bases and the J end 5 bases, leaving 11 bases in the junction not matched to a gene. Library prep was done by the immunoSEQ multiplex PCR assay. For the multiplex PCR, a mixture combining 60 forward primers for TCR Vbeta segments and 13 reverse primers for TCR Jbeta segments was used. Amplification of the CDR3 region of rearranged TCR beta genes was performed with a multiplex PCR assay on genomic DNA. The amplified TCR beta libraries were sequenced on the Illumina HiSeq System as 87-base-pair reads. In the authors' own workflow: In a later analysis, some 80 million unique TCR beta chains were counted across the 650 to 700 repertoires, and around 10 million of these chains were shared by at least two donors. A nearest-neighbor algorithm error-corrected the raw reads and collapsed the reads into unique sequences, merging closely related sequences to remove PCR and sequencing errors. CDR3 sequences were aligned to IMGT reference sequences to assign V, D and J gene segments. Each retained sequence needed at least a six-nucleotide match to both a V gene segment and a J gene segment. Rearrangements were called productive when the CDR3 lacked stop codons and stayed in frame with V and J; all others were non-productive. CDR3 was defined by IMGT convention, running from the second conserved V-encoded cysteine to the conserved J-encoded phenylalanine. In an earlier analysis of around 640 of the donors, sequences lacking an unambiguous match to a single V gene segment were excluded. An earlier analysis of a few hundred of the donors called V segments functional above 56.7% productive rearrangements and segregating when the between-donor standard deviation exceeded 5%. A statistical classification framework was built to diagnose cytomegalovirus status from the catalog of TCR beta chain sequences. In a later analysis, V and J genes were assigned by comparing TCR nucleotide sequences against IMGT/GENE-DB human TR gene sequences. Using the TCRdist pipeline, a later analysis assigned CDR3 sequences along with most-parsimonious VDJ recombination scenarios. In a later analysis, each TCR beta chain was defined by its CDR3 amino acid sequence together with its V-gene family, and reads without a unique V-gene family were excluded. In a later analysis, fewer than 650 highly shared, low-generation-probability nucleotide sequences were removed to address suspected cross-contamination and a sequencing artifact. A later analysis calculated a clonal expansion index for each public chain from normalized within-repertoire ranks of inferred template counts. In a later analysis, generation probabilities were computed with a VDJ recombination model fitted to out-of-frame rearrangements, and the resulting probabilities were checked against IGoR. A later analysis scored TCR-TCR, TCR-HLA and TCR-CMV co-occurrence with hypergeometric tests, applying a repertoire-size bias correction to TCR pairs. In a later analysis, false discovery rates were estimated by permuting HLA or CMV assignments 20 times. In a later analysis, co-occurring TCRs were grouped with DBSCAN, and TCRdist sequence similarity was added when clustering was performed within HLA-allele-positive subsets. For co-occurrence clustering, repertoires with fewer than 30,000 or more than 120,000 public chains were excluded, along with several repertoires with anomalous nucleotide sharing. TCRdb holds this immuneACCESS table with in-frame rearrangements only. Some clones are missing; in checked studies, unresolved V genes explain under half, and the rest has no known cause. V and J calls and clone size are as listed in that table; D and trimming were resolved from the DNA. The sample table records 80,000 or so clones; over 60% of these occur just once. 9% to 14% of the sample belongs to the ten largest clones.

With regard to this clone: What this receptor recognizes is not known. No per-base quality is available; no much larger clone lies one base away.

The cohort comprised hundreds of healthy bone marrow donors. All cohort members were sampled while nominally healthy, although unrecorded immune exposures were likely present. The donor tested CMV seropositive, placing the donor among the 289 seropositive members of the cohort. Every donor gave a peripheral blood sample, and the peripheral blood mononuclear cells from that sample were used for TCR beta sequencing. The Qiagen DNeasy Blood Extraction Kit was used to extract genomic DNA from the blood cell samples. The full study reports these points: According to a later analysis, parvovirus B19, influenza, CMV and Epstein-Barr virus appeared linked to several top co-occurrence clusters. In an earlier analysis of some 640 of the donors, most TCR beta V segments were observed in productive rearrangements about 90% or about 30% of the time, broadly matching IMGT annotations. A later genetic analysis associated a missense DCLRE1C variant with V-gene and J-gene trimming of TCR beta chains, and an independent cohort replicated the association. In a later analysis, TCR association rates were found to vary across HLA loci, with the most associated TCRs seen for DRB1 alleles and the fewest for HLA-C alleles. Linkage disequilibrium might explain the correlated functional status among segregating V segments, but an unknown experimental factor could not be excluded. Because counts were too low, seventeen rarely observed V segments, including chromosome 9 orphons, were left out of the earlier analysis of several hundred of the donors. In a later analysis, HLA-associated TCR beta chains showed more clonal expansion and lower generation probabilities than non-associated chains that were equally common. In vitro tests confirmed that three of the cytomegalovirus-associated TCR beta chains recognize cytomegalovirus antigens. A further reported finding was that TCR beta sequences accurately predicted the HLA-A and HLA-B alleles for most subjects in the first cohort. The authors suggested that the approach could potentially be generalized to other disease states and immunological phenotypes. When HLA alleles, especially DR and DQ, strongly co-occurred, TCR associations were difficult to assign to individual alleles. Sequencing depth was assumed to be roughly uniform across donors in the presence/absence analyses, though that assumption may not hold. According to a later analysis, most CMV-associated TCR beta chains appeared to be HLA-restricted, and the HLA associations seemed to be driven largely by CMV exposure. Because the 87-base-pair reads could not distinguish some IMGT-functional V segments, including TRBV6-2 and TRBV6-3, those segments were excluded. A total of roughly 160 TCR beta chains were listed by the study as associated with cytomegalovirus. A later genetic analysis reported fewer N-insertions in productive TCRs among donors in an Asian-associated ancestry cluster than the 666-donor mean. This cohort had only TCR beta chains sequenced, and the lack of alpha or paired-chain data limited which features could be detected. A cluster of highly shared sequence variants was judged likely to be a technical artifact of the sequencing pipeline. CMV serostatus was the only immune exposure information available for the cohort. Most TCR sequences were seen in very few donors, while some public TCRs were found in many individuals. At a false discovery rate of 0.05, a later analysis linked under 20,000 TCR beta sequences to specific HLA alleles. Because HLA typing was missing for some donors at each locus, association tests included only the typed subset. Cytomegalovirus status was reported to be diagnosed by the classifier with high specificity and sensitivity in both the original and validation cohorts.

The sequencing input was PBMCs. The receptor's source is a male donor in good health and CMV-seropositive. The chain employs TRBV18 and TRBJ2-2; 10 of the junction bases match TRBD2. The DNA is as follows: TGTGCCAGCTCATCACGTCAAGGGACTAGCGAAACCGGGGAGCTGTTTTTT. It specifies CASSSRQGTSETGELFF. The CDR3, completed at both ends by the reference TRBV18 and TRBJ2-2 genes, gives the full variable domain NAGVMQNPRHLVRRRGQEARLRCSPMKGHSHVYWYRQLPEEGLKFMVYLQKENIIDESGMPKERFSAEFPKEGPSILRIQQVVRGDSAAYFCASSSRQGTSETGELFFGEGSRLTVL.